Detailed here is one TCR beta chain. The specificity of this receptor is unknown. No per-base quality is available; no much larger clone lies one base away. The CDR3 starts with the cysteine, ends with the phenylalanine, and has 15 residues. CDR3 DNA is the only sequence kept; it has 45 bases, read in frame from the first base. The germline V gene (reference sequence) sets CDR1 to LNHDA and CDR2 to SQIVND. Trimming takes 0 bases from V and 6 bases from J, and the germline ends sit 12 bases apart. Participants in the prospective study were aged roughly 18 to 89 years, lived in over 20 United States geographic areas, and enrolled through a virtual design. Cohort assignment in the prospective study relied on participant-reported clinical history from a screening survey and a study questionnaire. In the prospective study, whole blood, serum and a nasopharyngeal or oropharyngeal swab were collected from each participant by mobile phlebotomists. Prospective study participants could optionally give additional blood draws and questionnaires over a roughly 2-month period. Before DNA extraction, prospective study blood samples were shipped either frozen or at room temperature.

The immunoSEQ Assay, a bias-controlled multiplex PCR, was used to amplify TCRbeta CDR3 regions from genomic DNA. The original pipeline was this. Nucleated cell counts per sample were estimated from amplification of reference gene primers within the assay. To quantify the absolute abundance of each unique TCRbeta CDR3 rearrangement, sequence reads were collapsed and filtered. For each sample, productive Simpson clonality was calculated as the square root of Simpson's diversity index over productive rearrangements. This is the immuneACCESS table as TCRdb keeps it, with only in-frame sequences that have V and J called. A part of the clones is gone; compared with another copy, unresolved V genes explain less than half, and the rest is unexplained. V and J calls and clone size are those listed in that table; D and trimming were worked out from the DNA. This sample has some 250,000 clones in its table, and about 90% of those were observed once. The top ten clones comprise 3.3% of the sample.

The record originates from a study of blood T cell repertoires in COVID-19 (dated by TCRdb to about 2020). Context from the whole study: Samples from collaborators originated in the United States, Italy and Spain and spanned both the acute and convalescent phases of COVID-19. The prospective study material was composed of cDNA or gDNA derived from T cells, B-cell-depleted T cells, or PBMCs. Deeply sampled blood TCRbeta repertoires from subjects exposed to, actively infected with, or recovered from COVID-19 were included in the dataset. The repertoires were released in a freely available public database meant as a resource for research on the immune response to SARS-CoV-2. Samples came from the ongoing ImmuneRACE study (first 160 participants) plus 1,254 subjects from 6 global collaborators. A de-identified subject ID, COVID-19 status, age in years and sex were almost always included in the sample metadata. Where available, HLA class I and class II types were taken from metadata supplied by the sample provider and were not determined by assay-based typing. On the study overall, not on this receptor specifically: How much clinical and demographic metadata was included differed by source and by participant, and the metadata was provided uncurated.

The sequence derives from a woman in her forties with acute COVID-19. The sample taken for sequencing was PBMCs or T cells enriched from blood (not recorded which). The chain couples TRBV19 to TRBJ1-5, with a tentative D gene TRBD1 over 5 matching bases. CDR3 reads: CASSIDLRGIQPQHF. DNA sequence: TGTGCCAGTAGTATAGATCTAAGGGGAATTCAGCCCCAGCATTTT. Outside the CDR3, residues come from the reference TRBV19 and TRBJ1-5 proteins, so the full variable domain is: DGGITQSPKYLFRKEGQNVTLSCEQNLNHDAMYWYRQDPGQGLRLIYYSQIVNDFQKGDIAEGYSVSREKKESFPLTVTSAQKNPTAFYLCASSIDLRGIQPQHFGDGTRLSIL.